Shown below are 2 T cell receptor beta chains from a single sample sequenced in a study of T cells in Graves' hyperthyroidism and ophthalmopathy. There were TCR beta CDR3 regions amplified from RNA transcripts. The primer set for the first-round RT-PCR of the TCR CDR3 was HTBI. TCRdb re-analysed the multiplex PCR reads in MiXCR, keeping a single row per CDR3 protein. The table includes over 500,000 distinct CDR3 sequences, about 15% detected once. Sample: blood. The receptors shown here come from a woman in her twenties or thirties with Graves' ophthalmopathy.

In its sample, this clonotype was seen a few times. The rearrangement uses TRBV2 and TRBJ1-2; 11 nucleotides align to TRBD1. The V segment lost 7 bases and the J segment 4 bases; nucleotides outside the gene matches: 11. CDR1 SNHLY and CDR2 FYNNEI come from the germline V gene. The CDR3 is made up of 16 amino acids. The DNA of the CDR3 is TGTGCCAGCAACCCGGGACAGGGGGTACCCGGCTATGGCTACACCTTC. Amino acids: CASNPGQGVPGYGYTF.

This clonotype was seen repeatedly, ten times or more. This chain joins TRBV20-1 and TRBJ2-7; either TRBD1 or TRBD2 may fit D (5 bases each). Germline lookup yields CDR1 DFQATT and CDR2 SNEGSKA (reference sequence). The CDR3 length is 13 residues. Trimming shortened V by 0 bases and J by 3 bases, and 9 bases separated the two germline ends. Written as DNA, the CDR3 is TGCAGTGCTAGAGAGAGGGGTTACTACGAGCAGTACTTC. Protein sequence: CSARERGYYEQYF.